These 5 T cell receptor beta chains came from one sample sequenced in a study of T cell repertoires in breast cancer. Blocking oligonucleotides added to a second nested PCR suppressed unpaired genes. One entry per CDR3 protein, called by TCRdb with MiXCR from the emulsion pairing reads. The repertoire holds approximately 40,000 distinct CDR3 sequences, with about 50% as singletons. An expanded emulsion RT-PCR with primers for all TCR V genes paired CD8+ T cell chains. Sequencing was done on a sample of CD8+ T cells. The receptors derive from a pool of human donors with breast cancer or a healthy control (not recorded which).

Ten or more counts support this clonotype. This chain connects TRBV20-1 to TRBJ1-2; tentative D call: TRBD1 (5 bases). V was shortened by 8 bases and J by 2 bases, with 21 bases between the two germline ends. Germline V CDR1 and CDR2: DFQATT, SNEGSKA (reference sequence). CDR3 size: 15 residues. CDR3 residues: CSHDGTPRRNYGYTF. CDR3 DNA: TGCAGTCACGACGGGACCCCAAGACGAAACTATGGCTACACCTTC.

This clonotype was detected only a few times. This chain joins TRBV7-2 and TRBJ2-7; D possibly corresponds to TRBD2 (5 bases). CDR1 and CDR2 (germline): SGHTA, FQGNSA. V was cut by 1 base and J by 2 bases, with 24 bases left in between. The CDR3 has 19 amino acids. CDR3 sequence reads: CASSLGPSGSAPTPYEQYF. In nucleotides, the CDR3 is TGTGCCAGCAGCTTAGGACCCTCGGGGTCAGCCCCAACCCCCTACGAGCAGTACTTC. Together with reference TRBV7-2 and TRBJ2-7, the CDR3 gives the full variable domain: GAGVSQSPSNKVTEKGKDVELRCDPISGHTALYWYRQSLGQGLEFLIYFQGNSAPDKSGLPSDRFSAERTGGSVSTLTIQRTQQEDSAVYLCASSLGPSGSAPTPYEQYFGPGTRLTVT.

This clonotype occurred a few times. The V gene is TRBV5-1, the J gene TRBJ1-1; 8 bases fit TRBD1. Germline assignment: CDR1 SGHRS and CDR2 YFSETQ. There are 13 residues in the CDR3. Trimming at V came to 6 bases and at J to 4 bases, leaving 5 bases not matched to a gene. The CDR3 reads CASTGQGSTEAFF. The CDR3 bases are TGCGCCAGCACCGGACAGGGATCCACTGAAGCTTTCTTT.

This clonotype was seen just once. This sequence joins TRBV7-2 and TRBJ2-1; 8 nucleotides align to TRBD2. Germline CDR1 reads SGHTA; CDR2 reads FQGNSA. This CDR3 comprises 15 residues. V lost 3 bases and J lost 6; bases outside the gene matches: 7. The CDR3, as DNA: TGTGCCAGCAGCTTCTACACTAGCGGTCTCAATGAGCAGTTCTTC. Encoded protein: CASSFYTSGLNEQFF.

The V call is TRBV6-1, the J call TRBJ1-2; D is unclear. The germline gives CDR1 MNHNS, CDR2 SASEGT. V lost 8 bases and J lost 4, with 17 bases in between. The CDR3 loop spans 14 amino acids. CDR3 DNA: TGTGCCAGCGGGAGGGCCACGAGTCCCTATGGCTACACCTTC. Protein: CASGRATSPYGYTF.